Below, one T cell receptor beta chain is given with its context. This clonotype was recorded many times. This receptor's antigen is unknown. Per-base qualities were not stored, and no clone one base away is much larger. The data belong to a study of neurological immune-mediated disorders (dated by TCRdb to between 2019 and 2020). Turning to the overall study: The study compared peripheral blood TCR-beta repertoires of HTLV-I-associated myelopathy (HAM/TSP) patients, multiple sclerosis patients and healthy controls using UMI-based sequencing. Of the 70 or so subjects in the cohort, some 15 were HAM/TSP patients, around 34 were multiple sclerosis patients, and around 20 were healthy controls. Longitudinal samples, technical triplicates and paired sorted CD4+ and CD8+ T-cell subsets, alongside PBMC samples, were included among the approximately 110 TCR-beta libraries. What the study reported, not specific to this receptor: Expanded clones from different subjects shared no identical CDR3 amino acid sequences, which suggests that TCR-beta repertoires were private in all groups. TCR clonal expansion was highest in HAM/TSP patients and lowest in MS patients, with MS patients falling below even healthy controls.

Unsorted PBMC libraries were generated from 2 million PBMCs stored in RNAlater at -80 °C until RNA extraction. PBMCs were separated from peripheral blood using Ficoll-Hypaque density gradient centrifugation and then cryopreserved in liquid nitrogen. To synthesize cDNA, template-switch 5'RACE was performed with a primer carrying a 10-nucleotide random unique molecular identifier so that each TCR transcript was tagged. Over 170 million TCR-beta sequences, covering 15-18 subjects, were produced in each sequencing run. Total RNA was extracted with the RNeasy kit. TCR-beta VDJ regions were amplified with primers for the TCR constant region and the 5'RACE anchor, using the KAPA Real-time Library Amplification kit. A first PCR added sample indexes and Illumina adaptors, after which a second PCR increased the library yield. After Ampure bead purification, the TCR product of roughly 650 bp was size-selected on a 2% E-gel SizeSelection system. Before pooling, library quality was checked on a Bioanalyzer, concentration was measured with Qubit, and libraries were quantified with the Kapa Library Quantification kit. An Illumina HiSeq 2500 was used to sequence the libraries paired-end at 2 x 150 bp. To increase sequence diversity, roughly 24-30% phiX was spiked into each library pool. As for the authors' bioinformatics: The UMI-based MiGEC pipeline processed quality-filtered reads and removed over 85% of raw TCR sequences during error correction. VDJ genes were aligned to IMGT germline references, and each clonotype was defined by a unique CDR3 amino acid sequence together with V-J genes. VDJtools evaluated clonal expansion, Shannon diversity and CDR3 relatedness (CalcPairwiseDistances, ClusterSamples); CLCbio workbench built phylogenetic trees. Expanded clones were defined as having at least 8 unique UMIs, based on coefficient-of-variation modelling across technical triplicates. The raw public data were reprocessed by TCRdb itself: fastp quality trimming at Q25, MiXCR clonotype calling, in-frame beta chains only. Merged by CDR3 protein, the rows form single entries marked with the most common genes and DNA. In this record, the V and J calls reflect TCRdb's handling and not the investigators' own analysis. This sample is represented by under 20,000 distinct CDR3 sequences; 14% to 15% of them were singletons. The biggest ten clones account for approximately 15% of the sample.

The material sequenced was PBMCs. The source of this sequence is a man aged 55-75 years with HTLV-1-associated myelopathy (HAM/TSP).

The DNA reads as follows: TGCAGTGCTTTTCAGGGGAGCTCCTACAATGAGCAGTTCTTC. Its amino acids are CSAFQGSSYNEQFF. Here the chain combines TRBV20-1 and TRBJ2-1; TRBD1 might be the D gene, on 6 matching bases. CDR1 and CDR2 (DFQATT, SNEGSKA) derive from the germline V gene (reference sequence). The CDR3 contains 14 residues, cysteine and phenylalanine counted. Only the CDR3 DNA is retained, 42 bases long and in frame from the first base. V was cut back by 5 bases and J by 0 bases, leaving a gap of 11 bases between them.